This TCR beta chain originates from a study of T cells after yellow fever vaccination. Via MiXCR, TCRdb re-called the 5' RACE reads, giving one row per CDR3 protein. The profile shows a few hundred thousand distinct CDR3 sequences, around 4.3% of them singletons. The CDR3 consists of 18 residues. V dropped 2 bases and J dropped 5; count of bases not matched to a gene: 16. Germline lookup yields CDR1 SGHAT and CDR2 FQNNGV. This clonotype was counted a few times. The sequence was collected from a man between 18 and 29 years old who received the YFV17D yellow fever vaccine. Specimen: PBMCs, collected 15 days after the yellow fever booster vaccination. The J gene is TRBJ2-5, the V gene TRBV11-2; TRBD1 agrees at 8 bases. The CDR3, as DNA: TGTGCCAGCAGCTTAAGGTCGCGGGCAGGGGGCTTTCAGGAGACCCAGTACTTC. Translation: CASSLRSRAGGFQETQYF. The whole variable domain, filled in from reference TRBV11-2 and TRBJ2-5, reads EAGVAQSPRYKIIEKRQSVAFWCNPISGHATLYWYQQILGQGPKLLIQFQNNGVVDDSQLPKDRFSAERLKGVDSTLKIQPAKLEDSAVYLCASSLRSRAGGFQETQYFGPGTRLLVL.